Each of the 24 T cell receptor beta chains below was sequenced from the same sample in a study of cytomegalovirus exposure and HLA in healthy donors. The PCR made use of 60 Vbeta and 13 Jbeta primers. Some clones are missing from TCRdb's copy, which holds only in-frame ones; the method was immunoSEQ multiplex PCR. The sample shows around 150,000 clones, roughly 76% of them seen only once. The sequenced sample consisted of PBMCs. The receptor set was obtained from a woman aged 50 to 65 in good health and CMV-seronegative.

This clone was seen just once. V gene TRBV11-2 combines with J gene TRBJ2-2; TRBD1 matches at 10 bases. CDR1 is SGHAT, CDR2 FQNNGV, per germline. Trimming at V came to 4 bases and at J to 5 bases, leaving 13 bases not matched to a gene. CDR3 length: 18 residues. The chain's CDR3 is CASSSIRDRGSKTGELFF. The DNA of the CDR3 is TGTGCCAGCAGCTCGATCCGGGACAGGGGATCAAAAACCGGGGAGCTGTTTTTT.

This rearrangement joins TRBV15 to TRBJ1-4; D is uncertain. Germline V lookup: CDR1 LNHNV, CDR2 YYDKDF (reference sequence). This CDR3 has 13 amino acids. V gave up 0 bases and J gave up 7 bases, with 6 bases separating them. The CDR3 here is CATSRDMSEKLFF. The DNA of the CDR3 is TGTGCCACCAGCAGAGATATGAGTGAAAAACTGTTTTTT.

The rearrangement uses TRBV6-4 and TRBJ1-2, with TRBD1 identical over 9 bases. The CDR3 is made up of 13 amino acids. Trimming took 6 bases from V and 6 from J; bases not matched to a gene: 5. Germline lookup yields CDR1 MRHNA and CDR2 SNTAGT. The CDR3 is CASRPTGGNGYTF. The CDR3 coding sequence is TGTGCCAGCAGACCGACAGGGGGTAATGGCTACACCTTC.

The chain employs TRBV7-9 and TRBJ2-3; D perhaps matches TRBD2 (6 bases). Germline V lookup: CDR1 SEHNR, CDR2 FQNEAQ (reference sequence). Trimming removed 3 bases from V and 2 bases from J, with 12 bases in between. This CDR3 region has 15 residues. The CDR3 nucleotides are TGTGCCAGCAGCTTGGAGACTAGTATCACAGATACGCAGTATTTT. Its translation is CASSLETSITDTQYF. The full variable domain, in which reference TRBV7-9 and TRBJ2-3 provide the parts outside the CDR3, is DTGVSQNPRHKITKRGQNVTFRCDPISEHNRLYWYRQTLGQGPEFLTYFQNEAQLEKSRLLSDRFSAERPKGSFSTLEIQRTEQGDSAMYLCASSLETSITDTQYFGPGTRLTVL.

This clone was counted a few times. This chain joins TRBV11-2 and TRBJ2-7; tentatively, D is TRBD1 (5 bases). The V and J ends lost 5 bases and 0 bases respectively, with 23 bases between them. This CDR3 is 18 amino acids long. Germline CDR1 and CDR2: SGHAT and FQNNGV. The CDR3 sequence: CASSEHRQHDESSYEQYF. CDR3 coding DNA: TGTGCCAGCAGCGAGCACAGGCAACACGACGAAAGCTCCTACGAGCAGTACTTC.

This clone appeared once. The chain combines TRBV5-1 with TRBJ2-2; 10 bases agree with TRBD2. V shed 3 bases and J 7 bases; nucleotides not matched to a gene: 21. The CDR3 sequence is 20 residues long. Germline V gene data show CDR1 as SGHRS and CDR2 as YFSETQ. In DNA, the CDR3 is TGCGCCAGCAGCTCGGACACTAGCGGGGATCTCCTAAATCTACACGGGGAGCTGTTTTTT. Protein product: CASSSDTSGDLLNLHGELFF.

This clone showed up just once. The chain links TRBV6-1 to TRBJ1-2, with D perhaps matching TRBD1 (6 bases). Germline V gene data show CDR1 as MNHNS and CDR2 as SASEGT. There are 14 residues in the CDR3. V lost 6 bases to trimming and J lost 5 bases, with 16 bases between them. CDR3 nucleotides: TGTGCCAGCAGCCTCGGACAGAGCTATTATGGCTACACCTTC. It specifies CASSLGQSYYGYTF.

The chain has TRBV4-1 and TRBJ1-1; D is unresolved. The V and J ends lost 4 bases and 4 bases respectively, with 10 bases between them. This CDR3 is built from 13 residues. Germline V gene data show CDR1 as MGHRA and CDR2 as YSYEKL. The CDR3 coding sequence is TGCGCCAGCAGCCCGACTAGTAGCACTGAAGCTTTCTTT. This translates into CASSPTSSTEAFF.

The chain uses TRBV4-3 and TRBJ1-4; D remains unclear. CDR3 size: 15 residues. V was shortened by 0 bases and J by 7 bases, with 12 bases between the two germline ends. Germline V gene sequence: CDR1 LGHNA, CDR2 YSLEER. CDR3 sequence reads: CASSQDRQSAEKLFF. The CDR3, as DNA: TGCGCCAGCAGCCAAGATCGGCAGAGCGCTGAAAAACTGTTTTTT.

The V gene is TRBV6-1, the J gene TRBJ2-7; 10 nucleotides align to TRBD1. The CDR3 loop spans 15 amino acids. CDR1 is MNHNS and CDR2 is SASEGT in the germline V gene. V shed 2 bases, J shed 2 bases, and the junction held 3 bases outside the gene matches. The CDR3 nucleotides read TGTGCCAGCAGTGAAAGGGACAGGGGACCCTACGAGCAGTACTTC. It specifies CASSERDRGPYEQYF.

This clone has a single count. The chain employs TRBV11-2 and TRBJ2-3; D possibly corresponds to TRBD2 (6 bases). CDR3 length equals 15 residues. Per the germline V gene, CDR1 is SGHAT and CDR2 is FQNNGV. V lost 5 bases and J 4 bases, leaving 16 bases between the germline ends. The CDR3: CASSALPGVADTQYF. The CDR3 nucleotides read TGTGCCAGCAGCGCCCTCCCGGGGGTTGCAGATACGCAGTATTTT.

This clone came up a few times. CDR3 nucleotides: TGTGCCAGCAGCCAAGATTCGGACAGCACCTACAATGAGCAGTTCTTC. This codes for CASSQDSDSTYNEQFF. The rearrangement links TRBV4-2 to TRBJ2-1; D possibly corresponds to TRBD1 (6 bases). Germline CDR1 reads LGHNA; CDR2 reads YNFKEQ. Between the trimmed V and J ends, which lost 0 bases and 2 bases, there was a span of 11 bases. CDR3 size: 16 residues.

The V and J genes are TRBV7-2 and TRBJ2-2; the D gene is possibly TRBD1 (5 bases). Germline V lookup: CDR1 SGHTA, CDR2 FQGNSA. The CDR3 contains 13 residues. V was shortened by 5 bases and J by 6 bases, with 10 bases between the two germline ends. The CDR3 region has the DNA TGTGCCAGCAGCATAGACAGATCCGGGGAGCTGTTTTTT. The encoded protein is CASSIDRSGELFF.

Written as DNA, the CDR3 is TGTGCCAGCAGCTTGGGGGCGGACAGATCGAACACTGAAGCTTTCTTT. Its protein is CASSLGADRSNTEAFF. The rearrangement joins TRBV5-4 to TRBJ1-1, with a tentative D call TRBD1 (6 bases). The CDR3 has 16 amino acids. V lost 0 bases to trimming and J lost 1 base, with 13 bases between them. Germline V gene sequence: CDR1 SGHNT, CDR2 YYREEE (reference sequence).

This rearrangement joins TRBV7-6 to TRBJ2-1; 8 nucleotides match TRBD1. The CDR3 has 15 amino acids. V shed 6 bases, J shed 0 bases, and the junction held 4 bases outside the gene matches. Germline assignment: CDR1 SGHVS and CDR2 FNYEAQ. The CDR3 nucleotides are TGTGCCAGCAGTCCCGACAGGGGCTCCTACAATGAGCAGTTCTTC. The encoded protein is CASSPDRGSYNEQFF.

The chain recombines TRBV6-4 with TRBJ2-2; 7 bases map to TRBD2. The CDR3 length is 16 residues. Germline loops: CDR1 MRHNA, CDR2 SNTAGT. Trimming removed 2 bases from V and 0 bases from J; junction bases left unmatched: 3. The CDR3 nucleotides read TGTGCCAGCAGTGACCGTGCGGGGGCGAACACCGGGGAGCTGTTTTTT. This translates into CASSDRAGANTGELFF.

This sequence joins TRBV4-2 and TRBJ2-2; 9 bases are shared with TRBD1. J lost 6 bases, V lost 1 base, and 3 bases had no gene match. The CDR3 runs to 15 residues. Germline V gene lookup returns CDR1 LGHNA and CDR2 YNFKEQ. This CDR3 is CASSQGTGVAGELFF. The CDR3 bases are TGTGCCAGCAGCCAAGGGACAGGGGTTGCCGGGGAGCTGTTTTTT.

In its sample, this clone was seen a few times. V and J are TRBV5-8 and TRBJ1-4; perhaps TRBD1 as D (6 bases). From germline, CDR1 is SGHTS and CDR2 YDEGEE. Trimming took off 0 bases at V and 7 bases at J, with 13 bases between the two ends. The CDR3 totals 15 residues. The CDR3 nucleotides read TGTGCCAGCAGCTTGGTGGACAGTGGAATTGAAAAACTGTTTTTT. It translates to CASSLVDSGIEKLFF.

The chain recombines TRBV2 with TRBJ1-2; tentative D call: TRBD1 (5 bases). Germline CDR1 SNHLY, CDR2 FYNNEI. The V gene lost 5 bases and the J gene lost 5 bases, with 21 bases spanning the gap. This CDR3 is 16 amino acids long. The DNA for the CDR3 is TGTGCCAGCAGTAATCTACAGGTACCCCCAATATATGGCTACACCTTC. This gives the protein CASSNLQVPPIYGYTF.

The rearrangement uses TRBV18 and TRBJ2-6, with 7 nucleotides matching TRBD2. V lost 3 bases and J lost 0; bases outside the gene matches: 2. This CDR3 is 16 amino acids long. In germline, CDR1 is KGHSH, CDR2 LQKENI. DNA of the CDR3: TGTGCCAGCTCACCTGGCGGGAGCTCTGGGGCCAACGTCCTGACTTTC. It translates to CASSPGGSSGANVLTF.

V usage is TRBV7-9 and J usage is TRBJ1-1; 7 bases match TRBD1. Germline V lookup: CDR1 SEHNR, CDR2 FQNEAQ (reference sequence). V gave up 5 bases and J gave up 0 bases; unmatched junction bases: 9. There are 16 residues in the CDR3. The CDR3 reads CASSDTRDRLNTEAFF. Here the CDR3 DNA reads TGTGCCAGCAGCGACACCCGGGACAGACTGAACACTGAAGCTTTCTTT.

The CDR3 region is CASSQASGGATGELFF. CDR3 nucleotides: TGCGCCAGCAGCCAAGCCAGCGGGGGGGCGACCGGGGAGCTGTTTTTT. This rearrangement joins TRBV4-3 to TRBJ2-2, with TRBD2 identical over 10 bases. Looked up from germline, CDR1 is LGHNA and CDR2 is YSLEER. The CDR3 has 16 residues. The trim removed 1 base at V and 5 bases at J, leaving 4 bases unmatched.

V usage is TRBV6-1 and J usage is TRBJ1-4; D is undetermined. The CDR3 totals 14 residues. Germline loops: CDR1 MNHNS, CDR2 SASEGT. Trimming cost V 6 bases and J 12 bases, with 20 bases left between them. The CDR3 reads CASRHTGRVLELFF. The CDR3 DNA sequence: TGTGCCAGCAGACATACCGGGAGGGTCTTAGAACTGTTTTTT.

The chain recombines TRBV1 with TRBJ2-7; the table's D call of TRBD1 was not tested on the DNA. TRBV1 is a pseudogene. The CDR3 length is 19 residues. The DNA of the CDR3 is TGCACCAGCAGCCAAGATTCACCGGAGACAGGGGTTCGCTCCTACGAGCAGTACTTC. Its protein is CTSSQDSPETGVRSYEQYF.